This T cell receptor (beta chain) comes out of a study of T cell changes during pregnancy in multiple sclerosis. The V end was cut by 4 bases, the J end by 3 bases, with 14 bases between. This CDR3 is 14 amino acids long. Per the germline V gene, CDR1 is SGDLS and CDR2 is YYNGEE. Profiling relied on immunoSEQ multiplex PCR, and the TCRdb table lists in-frame clones only, not all of them. This sample carries about 3,500 clones, about nine tenths of them seen once, and the ten largest clones take about 17%. The sequence derives from a female donor in good health, enrolled as a control in a pregnancy study. The V and J genes are TRBV9 and TRBJ2-7; TRBD2 might be the D (5 bases). Source: CD8+ T cells from peripheral blood mononuclear cells, taken in the first trimester of pregnancy. The CDR3 sequence is CASSSGREDYEQYF. The CDR3, as DNA: TGTGCCAGCAGCTCGGGGAGAGAAGACTACGAGCAGTACTTC.